This T cell receptor beta chain was sequenced in a study of CD4+ T cells in melanoma. With respect to this clone: The target antigen is unknown.

TCRdb's table, derived via immunoSEQ multiplex PCR, lists solely in-frame clones and lacks some. The sample comprises some 19,000 clones, about three quarters of which are singletons, and around 9.7% rests with the top ten. General study findings and limits: In melanoma, neoantigen-specific CD4+ T cells reportedly differed in differentiation state. CD8+ T cell, macrophage and B cell function reportedly correlated with neoantigen-specific CD4+ T cells.

The sequence was collected from a human donor with melanoma.

CDR3 protein: CAWNGGTTEAFF. The CDR3 bases are TGTGCCTGGAACGGGGGAACCACTGAAGCTTTCTTT. The V call is TRBV30, the J call TRBJ1-1, with a weak D call TRBD1 (5 bases). The length of the CDR3 is 12 residues. V lost 4 bases to trimming and J lost 4 bases, with 10 bases between them. Germline CDR1 is GTSNPN and CDR2 is SVGIG (reference sequence).